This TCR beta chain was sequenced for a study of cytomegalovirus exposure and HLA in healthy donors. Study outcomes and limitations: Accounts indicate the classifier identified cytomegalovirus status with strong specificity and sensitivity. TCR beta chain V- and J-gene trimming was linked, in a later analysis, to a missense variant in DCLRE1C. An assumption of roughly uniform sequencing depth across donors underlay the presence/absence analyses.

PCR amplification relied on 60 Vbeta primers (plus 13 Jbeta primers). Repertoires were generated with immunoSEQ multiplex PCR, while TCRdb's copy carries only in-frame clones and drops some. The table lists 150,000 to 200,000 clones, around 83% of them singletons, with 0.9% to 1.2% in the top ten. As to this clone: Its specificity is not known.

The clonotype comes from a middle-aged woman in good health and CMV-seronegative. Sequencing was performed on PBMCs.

The CDR3 DNA is TGTGCCAGCATAGGGCGGGAGAAAACCTACAATGAGCAGTTCTTC. Translated: CASIGREKTYNEQFF. The chain combines TRBV2 with TRBJ2-1, with 7 bases matching TRBD2. V shed 7 bases, J shed 2 bases, and the junction held 8 bases outside the gene matches. This CDR3 is 15 amino acids long. Germline lookup yields CDR1 SNHLY and CDR2 FYNNEI.